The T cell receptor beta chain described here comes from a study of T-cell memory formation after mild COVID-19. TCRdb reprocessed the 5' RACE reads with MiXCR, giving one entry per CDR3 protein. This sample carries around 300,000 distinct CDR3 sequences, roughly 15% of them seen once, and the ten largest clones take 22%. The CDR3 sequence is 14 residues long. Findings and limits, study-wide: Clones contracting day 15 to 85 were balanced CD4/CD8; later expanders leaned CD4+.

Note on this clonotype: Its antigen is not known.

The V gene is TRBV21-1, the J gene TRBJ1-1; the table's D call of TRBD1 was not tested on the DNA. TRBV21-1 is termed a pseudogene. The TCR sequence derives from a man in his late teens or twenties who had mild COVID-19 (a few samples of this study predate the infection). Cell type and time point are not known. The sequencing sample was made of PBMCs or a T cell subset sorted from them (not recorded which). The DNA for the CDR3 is TGTGCCAGCCCCCGACAGGGCGGTGACACTGAAGCTTTCTTT. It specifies CASPRQGGDTEAFF.